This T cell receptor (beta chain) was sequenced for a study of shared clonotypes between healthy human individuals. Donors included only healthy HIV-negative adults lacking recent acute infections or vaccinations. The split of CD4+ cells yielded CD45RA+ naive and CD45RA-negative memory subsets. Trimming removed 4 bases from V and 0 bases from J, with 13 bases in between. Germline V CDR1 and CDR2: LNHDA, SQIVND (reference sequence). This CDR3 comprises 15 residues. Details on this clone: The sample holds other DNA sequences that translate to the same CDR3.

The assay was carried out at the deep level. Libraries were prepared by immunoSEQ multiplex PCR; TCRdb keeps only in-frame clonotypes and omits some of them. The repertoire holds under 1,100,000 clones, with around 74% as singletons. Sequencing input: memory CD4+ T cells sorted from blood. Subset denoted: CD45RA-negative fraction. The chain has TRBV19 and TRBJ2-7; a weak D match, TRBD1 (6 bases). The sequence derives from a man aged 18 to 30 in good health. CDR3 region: CASSTGQSSSYEQYF. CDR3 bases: TGTGCCAGTAGTACCGGACAGTCCTCCTCCTACGAGCAGTACTTC.